Each of the 15 T cell receptor beta chains below was sequenced from the same sample in a study of shared clonotypes between healthy human individuals (TCRdb year 2020). Library preparation was by the immunoSEQ multiplex PCR assay. TCRdb carries this immuneACCESS record with in-frame sequences only. Its versions omit some clonotypes, under half of them owing to an unresolved V gene in the studies checked, with the rest unexplained. This sample comprises approximately 350,000 clones, about 96% of them detected only once. Of the sample, 0.32% falls within the top ten clones. The sequenced material came from memory CD8+ T cells sorted from blood. In light of the paper, this sample's cell subset or site label describes: CD45RO+ cells pooled with CCR7-negative TemRA cells. The receptors derive from a man aged 25-40 years in good health.

This chain connects TRBV5-1 to TRBJ2-3, with a tentative D call TRBD2 (6 bases). With 0 bases removed from V and 2 bases from J, the gap between germline ends came to 10 bases. There are 15 residues in the CDR3. In germline, CDR1 is SGHRS, CDR2 YFSETQ. The CDR3 here is CASSLGLGDTDTQYF. The CDR3 DNA follows: TGCGCCAGCAGCTTGGGACTAGGGGACACAGATACGCAGTATTTT.

The CDR3 sequence: CASSPPMGLAGYEQFF. The CDR3 DNA reads as TGTGCCAGCTCACCACCCATGGGACTAGCGGGTTACGAGCAGTTCTTC. This chain connects TRBV18 to TRBJ2-1; 12 bases match TRBD2. The V and J ends lost 0 bases and 10 bases, in that order; junction bases with no gene match: 7. This CDR3 region has 16 residues. The germline V gene encodes CDR1 KGHSH and CDR2 LQKENI.

This clone was seen just once. J is TRBJ1-2 and V is TRBV25-1; D remains ambiguous. CDR1 is MGHDK and CDR2 is SYGVNS in the germline V gene. V was clipped by 3 bases and J by 4 bases, with 3 bases between them. There are 11 residues in the CDR3. CDR3 protein: CASSETYGYTF. The CDR3 DNA reads TGTGCCAGCAGTGAGACCTATGGCTACACCTTC.

The chain links TRBV6-6 to TRBJ2-3, with D tentatively TRBD1 or TRBD2 (5 bases each). Trimming removed 6 bases at V and 2 bases at J, with 15 bases between. Germline V lookup: CDR1 MNHNY, CDR2 SVGAGI (reference sequence). The CDR3 runs 15 residues. CDR3 amino acids: CASSPGRGSTDTQYF. The DNA for the CDR3 is TGTGCCAGCAGCCCAGGGCGAGGGTCCACAGATACGCAGTATTTT.

The chain has TRBV19 and TRBJ2-3; the match to TRBD1 covers 7 bases. CDR3 length equals 14 residues. The germline CDR1 and CDR2 sequences are LNHDA and SQIVND (reference sequence). V lost 4 bases to trimming and J lost 7 bases; unmatched junction nucleotides: 8. Written as DNA, the CDR3 is TGTGCCAGTAGTAGGGCAGGGGGACAGAATACGCAGTATTTT. Translated, it gives CASSRAGGQNTQYF.

V and J are TRBV28 and TRBJ2-7; no definite D call. V lost 3 bases and J 3 bases, leaving 9 bases between the germline ends. The CDR3 totals 13 residues. Germline assignment: CDR1 MDHEN and CDR2 SYDVKM. The CDR3 loop is CASSFRQNYEQYF. The CDR3 DNA reads TGTGCCAGCAGTTTTCGTCAGAACTACGAGCAGTACTTC. The entire variable domain, with the rest obtained from reference TRBV28 and TRBJ2-7, is as follows: DVKVTQSSRYLVKRTGEKVFLECVQDMDHENMFWYRQDPGLGLRLIYFSYDVKMKEKGDIPEGYSVSREKKERFSLILESASTNQTSMYLCASSFRQNYEQYFGPGTRLTVT.

This sequence joins TRBV30 and TRBJ1-5; D perhaps matches TRBD1 (5 bases). Germline CDR1 GTSNPN, CDR2 SVGIG (reference sequence). The CDR3 is 15 amino acids. Trimming cost V 0 bases and J 4 bases, with 13 bases left between them. CDR3 DNA sequence: TGTGCCTGGAGTGTAGAGGCAGGGCGGAATCAGCCCCAGCATTTT. It codes for CAWSVEAGRNQPQHF.

The chain joins TRBV21-1 to TRBJ1-2; the tabulated D call, TRBD1, remains unverified against the DNA. TRBV21-1 is a pseudogene. CDR3 length equals 16 residues. CDR3 DNA: TGTGCCAGCAGCTCAAGCGGGGACAGGGCTAACTATGGCTACACCTTC. It specifies CASSSSGDRANYGYTF.

This chain connects TRBV30 to TRBJ1-3; D is uncertain. This CDR3 region has 13 residues. Germline V lookup: CDR1 GTSNPN, CDR2 SVGIG (reference sequence). The V end lost 2 bases, the J end lost 4 bases, and 9 bases lay between the germline ends. The CDR3 protein is CAWSKTRGNTIYF. The CDR3 coding sequence is TGTGCCTGGAGTAAGACACGGGGAAACACCATATATTTT.

As concerns this clone: The same CDR3 is also encoded by other DNA sequences in this sample. The rearrangement uses TRBV7-3 and TRBJ2-1; 8 nucleotides line up with TRBD2. Trimming took 2 bases from V and 4 from J; bases not matched to a gene: 1. CDR1 SGHTA and CDR2 FQGTGA come from the germline V gene. This CDR3 has 14 amino acids. The CDR3 DNA follows: TGTGCCAGCAGCTTAGCGGGAGGTTACAATGAGCAGTTCTTC. Translating it yields CASSLAGGYNEQFF.

The rearrangement joins TRBV10-2 to TRBJ2-7; no definite D call. V was pared by 4 bases and J by 2 bases, with 9 bases between. Germline values: CDR1 WSHSY, CDR2 SAAADI. The CDR3 has 13 residues. CDR3 protein: CASSAYTPYEQYF. CDR3 nucleotide sequence: TGCGCCAGCAGTGCCTACACCCCCTACGAGCAGTACTTC.

The chain couples TRBV9 to TRBJ2-5, with 8 bases that match TRBD2. Germline values: CDR1 SGDLS, CDR2 YYNGEE. This CDR3 region has 17 residues. V lost 2 bases to trimming and J lost 5 bases; unmatched junction nucleotides: 14. The CDR3 reads CASSVLGVAGRWETQYF. The CDR3 DNA reads as TGTGCCAGCAGCGTCTTAGGGGTAGCGGGGCGCTGGGAGACCCAGTACTTC.

This clone was counted a single time. This chain links TRBV28 with TRBJ1-5; 7 positions agree with TRBD1. J lost 6 bases, V lost 5 bases, and 10 bases had no gene match. CDR1 MDHEN and CDR2 SYDVKM come from the germline V gene. The CDR3 consists of 15 residues. The CDR3 coding sequence is TGTGCCAGCAGTCTTCCGCGACAGGGCTTTCAGCCCCAGCATTTT. As protein: CASSLPRQGFQPQHF.

The chain recombines TRBV11-1 with TRBJ1-1, with D unresolved. V was clipped by 8 bases and J by 3 bases, with 7 bases between them. Germline lookup yields CDR1 SGHAT and CDR2 FQDESV (reference sequence). The CDR3 has 11 amino acids. The CDR3 is CASQSDTEAFF. CDR3 bases: TGTGCCAGCCAGTCGGACACTGAAGCTTTCTTT.

CDR3 in amino acids: CSVSFQGNTEAFF. In nucleotides, the CDR3 is TGCAGCGTTTCGTTCCAGGGGAACACTGAAGCTTTCTTT. The chain couples TRBV29-1 to TRBJ1-1; the D gene is possibly TRBD1 (5 bases). The CDR3 is 13 amino acids. V shed 5 bases and J shed 1 base, with 11 bases lying between them. Per germline, CDR1 SQVTM and CDR2 ANQGSEA.